The 23 T cell receptor beta chains listed next were all sequenced from one sample in a study of cytomegalovirus exposure and HLA in healthy donors. The PCR was carried out with 60 Vbeta primers and 13 Jbeta primers. Some clones are missing from TCRdb's copy, which holds only in-frame ones; the method was immunoSEQ multiplex PCR. The sample consists of around 72,000 clones, around 78% of them appearing once. Sequencing was done on a sample of PBMCs. The receptors shown here come from a man aged 45-65 years in good health and CMV-seronegative.

The sample holds one count of this clone. The chain couples TRBV5-1 to TRBJ2-7, with TRBD2 as a possible D gene (6 bases). Deletions cut 1 base from V and 5 bases from J, with 16 bases between. CDR3 length: 15 residues. Germline V CDR1 and CDR2: SGHRS, YFSETQ. Here the CDR3 DNA reads TGCGCCAGCAGCTTGACGGCAGGAGGGATGCACGAGCAGTACTTC. Encoded protein: CASSLTAGGMHEQYF.

This chain uses TRBV19 with TRBJ1-5; 9 bases match TRBD1. The CDR3 runs 16 residues. Trimming at V came to 3 bases and at J to 4 bases, leaving 7 bases not matched to a gene. The germline CDR1 and CDR2 sequences are LNHDA and SQIVND (reference sequence). CDR3: CASSISVGTGNQPQHF. CDR3 sequence (DNA): TGTGCCAGTAGTATTTCTGTCGGGACAGGGAATCAGCCCCAGCATTTT.

This clone was observed once. At one boundary the junction diverges from the germline segment, which might be a read error. The chain joins TRBV6-5 to TRBJ2-2; 13 bases align to TRBD2. Germline values: CDR1 MNHEY, CDR2 SVGAGI. CDR3 size: 15 residues. Here the CDR3 DNA reads TGTGCCAGCAGGGGACTAGCGGGACTAACCGAGGAGCTGTTTTTT. Encoded protein: CASRGLAGLTEELFF.

The rearrangement links TRBV5-1 to TRBJ2-5; the match to TRBD2 covers 14 bases. After removal of 8 bases from V and 5 bases from J, the junction contained 8 bases not matched to a gene. This CDR3 contains 15 residues. Germline V lookup: CDR1 SGHRS, CDR2 YFSETQ. CDR3 in DNA: TGCGCCAGGGAGACTAGCGGGGGGGCCTTGGAGACCCAGTACTTC. This encodes CARETSGGALETQYF.

This chain connects TRBV13 to TRBJ1-3; 7 bases are a match to TRBD1. This CDR3 contains 18 residues. After removal of 2 bases from V and 0 bases from J, the junction contained 10 bases not matched to a gene. The germline gives CDR1 PRHDT, CDR2 FYEKMQ (reference sequence). The CDR3 coding sequence is TGTGCCAGCAGCTTAAAAAGACAGGGACCGTCCTCTGGAAACACCATATATTTT. This sequence encodes CASSLKRQGPSSGNTIYF.

The V call is TRBV30, the J call TRBJ1-3; no firm D call. This CDR3 region has 15 residues. Trimming left V 1 base short and J 1 base short, with 11 bases between. Germline lookup yields CDR1 GTSNPN and CDR2 SVGIG (reference sequence). The CDR3 region has the DNA TGTGCCTGGAGTGGAGGGTTTCAATCTGGAAACACCATATATTTT. It translates to CAWSGGFQSGNTIYF.

This chain joins TRBV2 and TRBJ1-5; perhaps TRBD1 as D (5 bases). CDR1 and CDR2 from the germline V gene are SNHLY and FYNNEI. The CDR3 totals 14 residues. Trimming stripped 5 bases from V and 6 bases from J, with 14 bases between. CDR3: CASSRDRGSQPQHF. The DNA of the CDR3 is TGTGCCAGCAGTCGTGATAGGGGATCTCAGCCCCAGCATTTT.

This clone showed up just once. The CDR3 DNA reads as TGTGCCAGCAATCACGGGACAGGGGGCGCATGGGACTATGGCTACACCTTC. Translated, it gives CASNHGTGGAWDYGYTF. The chain employs TRBV7-9 and TRBJ1-2; 12 bases align to TRBD1. Germline V gene data show CDR1 as SEHNR and CDR2 as FQNEAQ (reference sequence). With V trimmed by 7 bases and J by 3 bases, 12 bases remained unmatched. This CDR3 is built from 17 residues.

V and J are TRBV2 and TRBJ1-2, with 9 positions matching TRBD1. CDR1 SNHLY and CDR2 FYNNEI come from the germline V gene. The junction had 10 bases not matched to a gene; V was cut back by 2 bases and J by 3 bases. The CDR3 spans 17 residues. CDR3 amino acids: CASSEFMGQGGDYGYTF. The CDR3 nucleotides read TGTGCCAGCAGTGAATTTATGGGACAGGGAGGTGACTATGGCTACACCTTC.

V is TRBV30 and J is TRBJ2-2; no definite D call. This CDR3 is built from 15 residues. Germline V gives CDR1 GTSNPN, CDR2 SVGIG (reference sequence). The ends were cut back, 3 bases at V and 2 bases at J, with 13 bases in the middle. CDR3 loop: CAWRKMGSNTGELFF. Here the CDR3 DNA reads TGTGCCTGGAGAAAAATGGGCTCTAACACCGGGGAGCTGTTTTTT.

The chain uses TRBV27 and TRBJ1-2; 8 bases match TRBD1. Trimming cost V 9 bases and J 1 base; bases outside gene matches: 7. This CDR3 spans 14 amino acids. From germline, CDR1 is MNHEY and CDR2 SMNVEV (reference sequence). The CDR3 loop is CASRSGGGNYGYTF. DNA of the CDR3: TGTGCCAGTCGCTCAGGGGGCGGTAACTATGGCTACACCTTC.

The chain employs TRBV11-2 and TRBJ2-7; D is unresolved. Germline values: CDR1 SGHAT, CDR2 FQNNGV. The CDR3 has 12 amino acids. The V end was cut by 3 bases, the J end by 5 bases, with 8 bases between. CDR3 sequence: CASSFTKHEQYF. CDR3 bases: TGTGCCAGCAGCTTTACTAAGCACGAGCAGTACTTC.

This clone was counted between two and nine times. This chain connects TRBV7-9 to TRBJ1-5; tentative D call: TRBD1 (5 bases). Germline loops: CDR1 SEHNR, CDR2 FQNEAQ (reference sequence). Trimming pared 1 base from V and 8 bases from J, leaving 15 bases between. CDR3 length: 15 residues. CDR3: CASSLEWQGGEPQHF. The CDR3 bases are TGTGCCAGCAGCTTAGAGTGGCAGGGAGGAGAGCCCCAGCATTTT.

In its sample, this clone was seen once. Other DNA sequences within the sample encode an identical CDR3. This chain links TRBV11-2 with TRBJ1-1; D uncertain. The CDR3 covers 13 residues. V was clipped by 6 bases and J by 2 bases, with 10 bases between them. Germline assignment: CDR1 SGHAT and CDR2 FQNNGV. The CDR3 spells CASREDGNTEAFF. CDR3 sequence (DNA): TGTGCCAGCAGGGAGGACGGTAACACTGAAGCTTTCTTT.

V usage is TRBV11-2 and J usage is TRBJ2-1; 11 bases line up with TRBD2. This CDR3 spans 15 amino acids. Germline V gene lookup returns CDR1 SGHAT and CDR2 FQNNGV. After removal of 3 bases from V and 6 bases from J, the junction contained 4 bases not matched to a gene. CDR3 DNA: TGTGCCAGCAGCTTTACTAGCGGGAGAGGCAATGAGCAGTTCTTC. It translates to CASSFTSGRGNEQFF. Drawing the rest from reference TRBV11-2 and TRBJ2-1, the complete variable domain is EAGVAQSPRYKIIEKRQSVAFWCNPISGHATLYWYQQILGQGPKLLIQFQNNGVVDDSQLPKDRFSAERLKGVDSTLKIQPAKLEDSAVYLCASSFTSGRGNEQFFGPGTRLTVL.

This chain joins TRBV4-1 and TRBJ2-4, with D possibly being TRBD1 (5 bases). The CDR3 is 16 amino acids. Germline CDR1 and CDR2: MGHRA and YSYEKL. The V end lost 1 base, the J end lost 0 bases, and 10 bases lay between the germline ends. CDR3 in amino acids: CASSQGGALAKNIQYF. CDR3 sequence (DNA): TGCGCCAGCAGCCAAGGTGGGGCATTAGCCAAAAACATTCAGTACTTC.

Comment on this clone: The CDR3 does not end in the conserved phenylalanine or tryptophan, so this is likely a read error. The J gene is TRBJ1-2, the V gene TRBV4-1; D not certain. The CDR3 is made up of 14 amino acids. Trimming removed 4 bases at V and 2 bases at J, with 11 bases between. The V gene's germline CDR1 is MGHRA and CDR2 YSYEKL. CDR3 in DNA: TGCGCCAGCAGCCCGGACTTGGCCAACTATGGCTACACCGTC. Amino acid sequence: CASSPDLANYGYTV.

This clone was recorded a few times. V is TRBV15 and J is TRBJ2-1, with TRBD1 matching 8 bases. This CDR3 is built from 17 residues. V shed 0 bases and J 4 bases; nucleotides not matched to a gene: 8. Germline V gives CDR1 LNHNV, CDR2 YYDKDF (reference sequence). Here the CDR3 reads CATSRDRRDRPYNEQFF. CDR3 bases: TGTGCCACCAGCAGAGACCGTCGGGACAGGCCTTACAATGAGCAGTTCTTC.

This rearrangement joins TRBV7-8 to TRBJ2-1, with D unresolved. Germline V lookup: CDR1 SGHVS, CDR2 FQNEAQ. The CDR3 consists of 17 residues. V was trimmed by 0 bases and J by 2 bases, leaving 14 bases between them. This chain's CDR3 is CASSLAAANPPYNEQFF. CDR3 bases: TGTGCCAGCAGCTTAGCGGCGGCCAACCCCCCCTACAATGAGCAGTTCTTC.

CDR3 amino acids: CASSRTGSTDTQYF. For the CDR3, the DNA is TGTGCCAGCAGCCGGACAGGGAGCACAGATACGCAGTATTTT. V is TRBV7-9 and J is TRBJ2-3, with TRBD1 identical over 8 bases. V lost 5 bases and J lost 0; bases outside the gene matches: 1. CDR1 and CDR2 (germline): SEHNR, FQNEAQ (reference sequence). This CDR3 comprises 14 residues.

The V gene is TRBV27, the J gene TRBJ1-2; TRBD1 matches 7 bases. CDR1 MNHEY and CDR2 SMNVEV come from the germline V gene (reference sequence). This CDR3 has 14 residues. V dropped 5 bases and J dropped 7; count of bases not matched to a gene: 10. The CDR3 sequence: CASSTNRGRSGYTF. CDR3 nucleotide sequence: TGTGCCAGCAGTACCAACAGGGGTCGGAGTGGCTACACCTTC.

The rearrangement links TRBV2 to TRBJ1-4; D might be TRBD1 (5 bases). The CDR3 spans 13 residues. Germline CDR1 reads SNHLY; CDR2 reads FYNNEI. Trimming removed 8 bases from V and 14 bases from J, with 21 bases in between. The CDR3, as DNA: TGTGCCAGCCTGACAGTTCGGAACGAAATTCTGTTTTTT. It specifies CASLTVRNEILFF.

This clone was recorded once. The V and J genes are TRBV7-9 and TRBJ1-1; no definite D call. Germline V lookup: CDR1 SEHNR, CDR2 FQNEAQ (reference sequence). V lost 4 bases to trimming and J lost 4 bases, with 16 bases between them. CDR3 size: 15 residues. CDR3 sequence (DNA): TGTGCCAGCAGCTCCCTCGGTACTCCCTTCACTGAAGCTTTCTTT. As protein: CASSSLGTPFTEAFF.